These 12 T cell receptor beta chains came from one sample sequenced in a study of T cell responses to AZD1222 COVID-19 vaccine. Clones were read by immunoSEQ multiplex PCR, and TCRdb kept only the in-frame ones, dropping some. The repertoire holds approximately 160,000 clones, with more than 75% as singletons. The sequencing here drew on peripheral blood, taken on day 0 of AZD1222 vaccination. The source of these receptors is an adult in good health.

This chain joins TRBV4-2 and TRBJ2-5; TRBD2 agrees at 10 bases. The V segment lost 4 bases and the J segment 3 bases; nucleotides outside the gene matches: 5. Germline V CDR1 and CDR2: LGHNA, YNFKEQ. This CDR3 comprises 15 residues. The DNA of the CDR3 is TGTGCCAGCAGCCCACTAGCGGGGAATGAAGAGACCCAGTACTTC. It encodes CASSPLAGNEETQYF.

This chain joins TRBV28 and TRBJ2-7; 14 bases line up with TRBD2. This CDR3 has 15 residues. Per germline, CDR1 MDHEN and CDR2 SYDVKM. V shed 6 bases and J 5 bases; nucleotides not matched to a gene: 6. The CDR3 DNA sequence: TGTGCCAGCAGCCAGGGACTAGCGGGAGTCGACGAGCAGTACTTC. Translation gives CASSQGLAGVDEQYF.

CDR3 DNA sequence: TGTGCCAGCAGCTCTACAGGTTCCTACGAGCAGTACTTC. This translates into CASSSTGSYEQYF. The rearrangement links TRBV5-6 to TRBJ2-7; perhaps TRBD1 as D (5 bases). Germline V gene sequence: CDR1 SGHDT, CDR2 YYEEEE. Trimming removed 3 bases at V and 1 base at J, with 8 bases between. This CDR3 has 13 residues. The complete variable domain, with remaining parts taken from reference TRBV5-6 and TRBJ2-7, reads DAGVTQSPTHLIKTRGQQVTLRCSPKSGHDTVSWYQQALGQGPQFIFQYYEEEERQRGNFPDRFSGHQFPNYSSELNVNALLLGDSALYLCASSSTGSYEQYFGPGTRLTVT.

The chain has TRBV6-2 or TRBV6-3 and TRBJ2-7; a possible D gene is TRBD2 (6 bases). Germline-derived CDR1 and CDR2 are MNHEY and SVGEGT. Trimming removed 4 bases from V and 1 base from J, with 8 bases in between. The length of the CDR3 is 13 residues. CDR3 protein: CASSLGLSYEQYF. CDR3 DNA sequence: TGTGCCAGCAGTTTGGGACTTTCCTACGAGCAGTACTTC.

The V and J genes are TRBV5-1 and TRBJ2-2, with TRBD2 identical over 8 bases. CDR1 is SGHRS and CDR2 is YFSETQ in the germline V gene. The CDR3 covers 21 residues. Trimming removed 2 bases from V and 7 bases from J; junction bases left unmatched: 25. CDR3 DNA sequence: TGCGCCAGCAGCTTCCGTCCCCCACTAGCGGACAACTATGACTGGGGCGGGGAGCTGTTTTTT. Protein: CASSFRPPLADNYDWGGELFF.

The rearrangement joins TRBV9 to TRBJ2-7; 9 bases map to TRBD2. The V and J ends lost 0 bases and 4 bases, in that order; junction bases with no gene match: 11. CDR1 and CDR2 from the germline V gene are SGDLS and YYNGEE. The CDR3 is 17 amino acids. This chain's CDR3 is CASSVGLAGPPLYEQYF. The CDR3, as DNA: TGTGCCAGCAGCGTAGGCCTAGCGGGGCCCCCATTATACGAGCAGTACTTC. Using reference TRBV9 and TRBJ2-7 for the parts outside the CDR3, the full variable domain is DSGVTQTPKHLITATGQRVTLRCSPRSGDLSVYWYQQSLDQGLQFLIQYYNGEERAKGNILERFSAQQFPDLHSELNLSSLELGDSALYFCASSVGLAGPPLYEQYFGPGTRLTVT.

The rearrangement uses TRBV3-1 (or the pseudogene TRBV3-2) and TRBJ2-7, with D possibly being TRBD1 (7 bases). The CDR3 is 17 amino acids. V lost 0 bases and J lost 2, with 17 bases in between. Germline-derived CDR1 and CDR2 are LGHDT and YNNKEL (reference sequence). CDR3 protein: CASSQERGAGGTYEQYF. The CDR3 DNA reads as TGTGCCAGCAGCCAAGAAAGGGGGGCAGGGGGTACCTACGAGCAGTACTTC.

CDR3 DNA sequence: TGTGCCAGCAGTGAAGGGGGGTTAGACTATGGCTACACCTTC. Amino acids: CASSEGGLDYGYTF. The chain combines TRBV2 with TRBJ1-2; the D gene is possibly TRBD1 (5 bases). V was shortened by 1 base and J by 3 bases, with 9 bases between the two germline ends. Germline CDR1 is SNHLY and CDR2 is FYNNEI. This CDR3 comprises 14 residues.

This clone occurred once. The chain has TRBV5-1 and TRBJ2-1; D is tentatively TRBD1 or TRBD2 (5 bases each). The CDR3 is 14 residues long. Per the germline V gene, CDR1 is SGHRS and CDR2 is YFSETQ. V lost 0 bases and J 5 bases, leaving 9 bases between the germline ends. Here the CDR3 DNA reads TGCGCCAGCAGCTTGGAGTGGGGGAACAATGAGCAGTTCTTC. It codes for CASSLEWGNNEQFF.

This clone was detected only once. The V gene is TRBV5-1, the J gene TRBJ2-1; no clear D gene. Per the germline V gene, CDR1 is SGHRS and CDR2 is YFSETQ. The CDR3 has 13 residues. Trimming stripped 4 bases from V and 4 bases from J, with 9 bases between. The CDR3 coding sequence is TGCGCCAGCAGCCCTGTGGGGTACAATGAGCAGTTCTTC. As protein: CASSPVGYNEQFF.

This chain uses TRBV27 with TRBJ1-5; a weak D match, TRBD1 (5 bases). This CDR3 contains 13 residues. The ends were cut back, 4 bases at V and 9 bases at J, with 13 bases in the middle. Per germline, CDR1 MNHEY and CDR2 SMNVEV (reference sequence). The CDR3 reads CASSSGVPSPQHF. The CDR3 bases are TGTGCCAGCAGTTCGGGGGTACCTTCGCCCCAGCATTTT.

V and J are TRBV28 and TRBJ1-2; 9 bases are shared with TRBD1. With 5 bases clipped from V and 3 bases from J, the junction kept 7 bases outside the gene matches. From germline, CDR1 is MDHEN and CDR2 SYDVKM. This CDR3 is 15 amino acids long. The CDR3: CASSPGDREDYGYTF. The CDR3 region has the DNA TGTGCCAGCAGTCCCGGGGACAGGGAGGACTATGGCTACACCTTC.